The 11 T cell receptor beta chains in this list originate from one sample, sequenced in a study of CD8 T cells in Susac syndrome. Random hexamers were used to reverse transcribe the RNA input (about 0.5 to 1 ug). TCRdb redid the calling of the immunoSEQ multiplex PCR reads with MiXCR, one entry per CDR3 protein. The data contain about 130,000 distinct CDR3 sequences, around 94% of them singletons. Sequenced input: CD8+ T cells from PBMCs. These receptors were collected from a human donor with Susac syndrome.

The chain combines TRBV15 with TRBJ2-7, with D possibly TRBD1 on 5 matching bases. Germline CDR1 and CDR2: LNHNV and YYDKDF (reference sequence). The CDR3 has 13 amino acids. V dropped 6 bases and J dropped 1 base, with 10 bases sitting between them. CDR3 protein: CATSIGESYEQYF. The CDR3 nucleotides are TGTGCCACCAGTATAGGGGAATCCTACGAGCAGTACTTC.

The J gene is TRBJ1-2, the V gene TRBV20-1, with D uncertain. The germline gives CDR1 DFQATT, CDR2 SNEGSKA (reference sequence). The CDR3 length is 9 residues. The CDR3 DNA follows: TGCAGCTCTAACTATGGCTACACCTTC. Amino acids: CSSNYGYTF.

The CDR3 coding sequence is TGTGCCAGCAGCTTAGAGATATACAGGAACACTGAAGCTTTCTTT. Its translation: CASSLEIYRNTEAFF. The chain has TRBV7-8 and TRBJ1-1; D is unclear. CDR1 and CDR2 from the germline V gene are SGHVS and FQNEAQ. The CDR3 is 15 residues long. Deletions cut 1 base from V and 1 base from J, with 10 bases between.

The CDR3 DNA sequence: TGCAGCGTTGAAGAAGTCGGGGGTCTCTATGGCTACACCTTC. Protein sequence: CSVEEVGGLYGYTF. The chain employs TRBV29-1 and TRBJ1-2, with TRBD1 as a possible D gene (5 bases). Germline-derived CDR1 and CDR2 are SQVTM and ANQGSEA. The germline V and J ends were trimmed by 0 bases and 4 bases, with 12 bases remaining between them. The CDR3 runs to 14 residues.

J is TRBJ2-7 and V is TRBV4-3; 12 positions agree with TRBD2. The CDR3 loop spans 15 amino acids. V lost 5 bases, J lost 3 bases, and 5 bases stayed unmatched. Germline loops: CDR1 LGHNA, CDR2 YSLEER. CDR3 in DNA: TGCGCCAGCAGCACAATGACTAGCGGGAGCTACGAGCAGTACTTC. Residues: CASSTMTSGSYEQYF.

This clonotype was recorded only once. V is TRBV27 and J is TRBJ1-5; TRBD1 aligns across 12 bases. The CDR3 sequence is 16 residues long. Germline CDR1 and CDR2: MNHEY and SMNVEV (reference sequence). V lost 2 bases, J lost 5 bases, and 4 bases stayed unmatched. The CDR3 region is CASSLGGQGAYQPQHF. In DNA form, the CDR3 reads TGTGCCAGCAGTTTAGGGGGACAGGGGGCATATCAGCCCCAGCATTTT.

The V call is TRBV3-1, the J call TRBJ2-1; 11 positions match TRBD1. The CDR3 has 17 residues. Germline V gene lookup returns CDR1 LGHDT and CDR2 YNNKEL (reference sequence). The V segment lost 4 bases and the J segment 2 bases; nucleotides outside the gene matches: 7. The CDR3 DNA follows: TGTGCCAGCAGCCTGGATGGGACAGGGGGACCCTACAATGAGCAGTTCTTC. Its protein is CASSLDGTGGPYNEQFF.

The rearrangement uses TRBV20-1 and TRBJ2-7, with D possibly TRBD2 on 5 matching bases. The germline CDR1 and CDR2 sequences are DFQATT and SNEGSKA (reference sequence). The CDR3 totals 11 residues. Trimming pared 2 bases from V and 5 bases from J, leaving 7 bases between. The chain's CDR3 is CSARRGDEQYF. CDR3 DNA sequence: TGCAGTGCTAGACGGGGAGACGAGCAGTACTTC.

The V gene is TRBV7-8, the J gene TRBJ2-3; the match to TRBD2 covers 11 bases. Germline assignment: CDR1 SGHVS and CDR2 FQNEAQ. The J segment lost 4 bases and the V segment lost 0 bases, leaving 6 bases of the junction unmatched. CDR3 length equals 17 residues. CDR3 coding DNA: TGTGCCAGCAGCTTAGCGCTCGCTAGCGGGAGGCCAGATACGCAGTATTTT. Its translation is CASSLALASGRPDTQYF.

The chain is built from TRBV9 and TRBJ2-1; no clear D. Trimming removed 3 bases at V and 4 bases at J, with 5 bases between. Germline lookup yields CDR1 SGDLS and CDR2 YYNGEE. CDR3 size: 12 residues. The CDR3 DNA reads TGTGCCAGCAGCGGGGGATACAATGAGCAGTTCTTC. Protein: CASSGGYNEQFF.

V gene TRBV7-9 combines with J gene TRBJ1-2; 9 bases are shared with TRBD1. Per germline, CDR1 SEHNR and CDR2 FQNEAQ (reference sequence). V gave up 1 base and J gave up 4 bases; unmatched junction bases: 13. The CDR3 has 18 residues. Written as DNA, the CDR3 is TGTGCCAGCAGCTTAGACCCCGAGACAGGGGGTATTATCTATGGCTACACCTTC. As protein: CASSLDPETGGIIYGYTF.